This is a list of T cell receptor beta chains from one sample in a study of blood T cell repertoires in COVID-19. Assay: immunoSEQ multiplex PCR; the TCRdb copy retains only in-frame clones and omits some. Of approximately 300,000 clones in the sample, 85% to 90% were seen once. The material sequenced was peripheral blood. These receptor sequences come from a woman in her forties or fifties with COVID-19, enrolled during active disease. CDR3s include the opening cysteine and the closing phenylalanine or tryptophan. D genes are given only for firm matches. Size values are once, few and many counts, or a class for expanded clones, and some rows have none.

CDR3aa: CASSLTVGDPTGYEQYF
CDR3nt: TGTGCCAGCAGCTTAACGGTCGGGGATCCTACTGGGTACGAGCAGTACTTC
j_gene: TRBJ2-7
d_gene: .
abundance: .
v_gene: TRBV7-3

CDR3aa: CASSAHARGSTDTQYF
CDR3nt: TGTGCCAGCAGTGCCCACGCCAGAGGTAGCACAGATACGCAGTATTTT
j_gene: TRBJ2-3
d_gene: .
abundance: .
v_gene: TRBV6-1

CDR3aa: CASPPHKADMNTEAFF
CDR3nt: TGTGCCAGCCCCCCCCATAAGGCGGACATGAACACTGAAGCTTTCTTT
j_gene: TRBJ1-1
d_gene: .
abundance: .
v_gene: TRBV18

CDR3aa: CASGWAGAYEQYF
CDR3nt: TGTGCTAGTGGTTGGGCAGGGGCCTACGAGCAGTACTTC
j_gene: TRBJ2-7
d_gene: .
abundance: once
v_gene: TRBV12-5

CDR3aa: CASSLGLLGYEQYF
CDR3nt: TGCGCCAGCAGCTTGGGACTCCTAGGCTACGAGCAGTACTTC
j_gene: TRBJ2-7
d_gene: .
abundance: .
v_gene: TRBV5-1

CDR3aa: CSASSDTGTPSYTGELFF
CDR3nt: TGCAGTGCTAGTTCGGACACCGGGACTCCAAGTTACACCGGGGAGCTGTTTTTT
j_gene: TRBJ2-2
d_gene: .
abundance: .
v_gene: TRBV20-1

CDR3aa: CASMIGGSPTTIYGYTF
CDR3nt: TGTGCCAGCATGATTGGAGGCAGCCCCACAACAATCTATGGCTACACCTTC
j_gene: TRBJ1-2
d_gene: .
abundance: .
v_gene: TRBV5-4

CDR3aa: CASSPHPRTREQPQHF
CDR3nt: TGTGCCAGCAGCCCGCACCCCAGGACCCGGGAGCAGCCCCAGCATTTT
j_gene: TRBJ1-5
d_gene: .
abundance: .
v_gene: TRBV4-2

CDR3aa: CASSHGRGATGELFF
CDR3nt: TGTGCCAGCAGCCACGGTCGGGGGGCAACCGGGGAGCTGTTTTTT
j_gene: TRBJ2-2
d_gene: .
abundance: .
v_gene: TRBV28

CDR3aa: CASSAGGVKAFF
CDR3nt: TGTGCCAGCAGTGCGGGTGGAGTCAAAGCTTTCTTT
j_gene: TRBJ1-1
d_gene: .
abundance: .
v_gene: TRBV25-1

CDR3aa: CAWRLTGGNNSPLHF
CDR3nt: TGTGCCTGGAGACTCACAGGGGGAAATAATTCACCCCTCCACTTT
j_gene: TRBJ1-6
d_gene: TRBD1
abundance: .
v_gene: TRBV30

CDR3aa: CASSSGSSSYNEQFF
CDR3nt: TGTGCCAGCAGTTCCGGGTCGAGCTCCTACAATGAGCAGTTCTTC
j_gene: TRBJ2-1
d_gene: .
abundance: .
v_gene: TRBV27

CDR3aa: CASRLTGTSRDTQYF
CDR3nt: TGTGCCAGCAGACTAACCGGGACTAGCAGAGATACGCAGTATTTT
j_gene: TRBJ2-3
d_gene: TRBD2
abundance: once
v_gene: TRBV7-3

CDR3aa: CASSQTTGSSYNEQFF
CDR3nt: TGTGCCAGCTCACAGACAACAGGGAGCTCCTACAATGAGCAGTTCTTC
j_gene: TRBJ2-1
d_gene: .
abundance: .
v_gene: TRBV18

CDR3aa: CASSYFGTGINQPQHF
CDR3nt: TGTGCCAGCAGTTACTTTGGGACAGGGATCAATCAGCCCCAGCATTTT
j_gene: TRBJ1-5
d_gene: TRBD1
abundance: .
v_gene: TRBV6-5

CDR3aa: CASSSKDRGHNSPLHF
CDR3nt: TGTGCCAGCAGCTCTAAGGACAGGGGACATAATTCACCCCTCCACTTT
j_gene: TRBJ1-6
d_gene: TRBD1
abundance: .
v_gene: TRBV7-9

CDR3aa: CASSRGRQGETQYF
CDR3nt: TGCGCCAGCAGCAGGGGTCGGCAGGGAGAGACCCAGTACTTC
j_gene: TRBJ2-5
d_gene: .
abundance: .
v_gene: TRBV10-2

CDR3aa: CASSPVTTSVYEQYF
CDR3nt: TGTGCCAGCAGCCCGGTAACGACTAGCGTTTACGAGCAGTACTTC
j_gene: TRBJ2-7
d_gene: TRBD2
abundance: once
v_gene: TRBV7-8

CDR3aa: CSVDGDRGDYGYTF
CDR3nt: TGCAGCGTTGATGGGGACAGGGGCGACTATGGCTACACCTTC
j_gene: TRBJ1-2
d_gene: TRBD1
abundance: .
v_gene: TRBV29-1

CDR3aa: CASSYGGSLYTDTQYF
CDR3nt: TGTGCCAGCAGTTACGGCGGCAGTTTGTATACAGATACGCAGTATTTT
j_gene: TRBJ2-3
d_gene: .
abundance: .
v_gene: TRBV6-5

CDR3aa: CASQGSIHTGELFF
CDR3nt: TGTGCCAGCCAGGGTTCGATCCACACCGGGGAGCTGTTTTTT
j_gene: TRBJ2-2
d_gene: .
abundance: .
v_gene: TRBV25-1

CDR3aa: CASSTGQGGGTEKLFF
CDR3nt: TGCGCCAGCAGCACCGGACAGGGTGGGGGTACTGAAAAACTGTTTTTT
j_gene: TRBJ1-4
d_gene: TRBD1
abundance: once
v_gene: TRBV5-1

CDR3aa: CATSDYGTSGKDTQYF
CDR3nt: TGTGCCACCAGTGATTACGGGACTAGCGGGAAAGATACGCAGTATTTT
j_gene: TRBJ2-3
d_gene: TRBD2
abundance: .
v_gene: TRBV24-1

CDR3aa: CASSLRPGGTNEKLFF
CDR3nt: TGCGCCAGCAGCCTGCGACCCGGGGGAACTAATGAAAAACTGTTTTTT
j_gene: TRBJ1-4
d_gene: .
abundance: .
v_gene: TRBV4-3

CDR3aa: CASSLTADTQYF
CDR3nt: TGCGCCAGCAGCTTGACAGCAGATACGCAGTATTTT
j_gene: TRBJ2-3
d_gene: .
abundance: once
v_gene: TRBV5-1

CDR3aa: CASKLTGQHSNQPQHF
CDR3nt: TGTGCCAGTAAGTTAACGGGACAACATAGCAATCAGCCCCAGCATTTT
j_gene: TRBJ1-5
d_gene: .
abundance: .
v_gene: TRBV28

CDR3aa: CASSFAAGISPDTQYF
CDR3nt: TGTGCCAGCAGTTTCGCGGCGGGGATTTCTCCAGATACGCAGTATTTT
j_gene: TRBJ2-3
d_gene: .
abundance: .
v_gene: TRBV27

CDR3aa: CASTSGMKLFF
CDR3nt: TGTGCCAGCACCTCCGGGATGAAACTGTTTTTT
j_gene: TRBJ1-4
d_gene: .
abundance: few
v_gene: TRBV6-6

CDR3aa: CASSPDRVWSSGANVLTF
CDR3nt: TGTGCCAGCAGTCCCGACAGGGTTTGGAGCTCTGGGGCCAACGTCCTGACTTTC
j_gene: TRBJ2-6
d_gene: TRBD1
abundance: .
v_gene: TRBV6-6

CDR3aa: CASSVAGGTYGTDTQYF
CDR3nt: TGTGCCAGCAGTGTAGCGGGAGGTACTTACGGCACAGATACGCAGTATTTT
j_gene: TRBJ2-3
d_gene: TRBD2
abundance: .
v_gene: TRBV2

CDR3aa: CASSRLGGYGTEAFF
CDR3nt: TGCGCCAGCAGCCGGTTGGGGGGGTACGGCACTGAAGCTTTCTTT
j_gene: TRBJ1-1
d_gene: .
abundance: .
v_gene: TRBV5-1

CDR3aa: CSVHPTGTILGAEAFF
CDR3nt: TGCAGCGTCCACCCGACAGGTACGATATTGGGCGCTGAAGCTTTCTTT
j_gene: TRBJ1-1
d_gene: .
abundance: once
v_gene: TRBV29-1

CDR3aa: CAVDRGLNEKLFF
CDR3nt: TGTGCCGTGGACAGGGGCCTCAATGAAAAACTGTTTTTT
j_gene: TRBJ1-4
d_gene: TRBD1
abundance: once
v_gene: TRBV30

CDR3aa: CASSSGTGGDQPQHF
CDR3nt: TGTGCCAGCAGTTCAGGGACAGGGGGCGATCAGCCCCAGCATTTT
j_gene: TRBJ1-5
d_gene: TRBD1
abundance: .
v_gene: TRBV6-5

CDR3aa: CASSPQGRQEKLFF
CDR3nt: TGTGCCAGCAGCCCGCAGGGCAGACAAGAAAAACTGTTTTTT
j_gene: TRBJ1-4
d_gene: .
abundance: .
v_gene: TRBV6-2/TRBV6-3

CDR3aa: CASSYRRGSYEQYF
CDR3nt: TGTGCCAGCAGCTACAGACGGGGGTCCTACGAGCAGTACTTC
j_gene: TRBJ2-7
d_gene: .
abundance: once
v_gene: TRBV5-6

CDR3aa: CASSIRAGGENIQYF
CDR3nt: TGTGCCAGTAGTATTAGGGCGGGAGGGGAAAACATTCAGTACTTC
j_gene: TRBJ2-4
d_gene: TRBD2
abundance: .
v_gene: TRBV19

CDR3aa: CASSPRTSGRTVSTDTQYF
CDR3nt: TGTGCCAGCAGCCCCCGGACTAGCGGTAGAACCGTCAGCACAGATACGCAGTATTTT
j_gene: TRBJ2-3
d_gene: TRBD2
abundance: .
v_gene: TRBV5-4

CDR3aa: CASSLGDIYGYTF
CDR3nt: TGTGCCAGCAGCTTAGGGGACATCTATGGCTACACCTTC
j_gene: TRBJ1-2
d_gene: .
abundance: few
v_gene: TRBV7-9

CDR3aa: CASSLAVRTSGYNEQFF
CDR3nt: TGTGCCAGCAGCTTAGCTGTTCGAACTAGCGGATACAATGAGCAGTTCTTC
j_gene: TRBJ2-1
d_gene: TRBD2
abundance: .
v_gene: TRBV7-2

CDR3aa: CASSLSGQGNTEAFF
CDR3nt: TGTGCCAGCAGCTTATCGGGACAGGGGAACACTGAAGCTTTCTTT
j_gene: TRBJ1-1
d_gene: TRBD1
abundance: .
v_gene: TRBV7-3

CDR3aa: CASSYTPGMDSQNTEAFF
CDR3nt: TGTGCCAGCAGTTACACCCCCGGGATGGACAGCCAGAACACTGAAGCTTTCTTT
j_gene: TRBJ1-1
d_gene: .
abundance: .
v_gene: TRBV6-2/TRBV6-3

CDR3aa: CASTAGSPYNEQFF
CDR3nt: TGTGCCAGCACCGCAGGGTCTCCCTACAATGAGCAGTTCTTC
j_gene: TRBJ2-1
d_gene: .
abundance: .
v_gene: TRBV27

CDR3aa: CASSPGLLAYQETQYF
CDR3nt: TGTGCCAGCTCACCCGGACTACTAGCGTACCAAGAGACCCAGTACTTC
j_gene: TRBJ2-5
d_gene: TRBD2
abundance: .
v_gene: TRBV18

CDR3aa: CAWRARQGREQYF
CDR3nt: TGTGCCTGGAGAGCACGGCAGGGGCGCGAGCAGTACTTC
j_gene: TRBJ2-7
d_gene: .
abundance: .
v_gene: TRBV30

CDR3aa: CASSLVRSYEQYF
CDR3nt: TGCGCCAGCAGCTTGGTCAGATCATACGAGCAGTACTTC
j_gene: TRBJ2-7
d_gene: .
abundance: .
v_gene: TRBV5-1

CDR3aa: CASSLRGTGNEKLFF
CDR3nt: TGTGCCAGCAGCTTAAGAGGGACAGGGAATGAAAAACTGTTTTTT
j_gene: TRBJ1-4
d_gene: TRBD1
abundance: once
v_gene: TRBV7-9

CDR3aa: CASSLGPGLDTEAFF
CDR3nt: TGTGCCAGCAGCTTGGGTCCAGGGCTGGACACTGAAGCTTTCTTT
j_gene: TRBJ1-1
d_gene: .
abundance: .
v_gene: TRBV5-5

CDR3aa: CASSLYSGQVYGYTF
CDR3nt: TGTGCCAGCAGTCTTTATTCGGGACAGGTATATGGCTACACCTTC
j_gene: TRBJ1-2
d_gene: TRBD1
abundance: .
v_gene: TRBV27

CDR3aa: CASSFSGSGSETQYF
CDR3nt: TGTGCCAGCAGTTTTAGCGGGAGTGGGTCAGAGACCCAGTACTTC
j_gene: TRBJ2-5
d_gene: TRBD2
abundance: .
v_gene: TRBV2

CDR3aa: CASSLVTGYGYTF
CDR3nt: TGTGCCAGCAGCTTAGTTACGGGTTATGGCTACACCTTC
j_gene: TRBJ1-2
d_gene: .
abundance: .
v_gene: TRBV7-9

CDR3aa: CASSYSTNTEAFF
CDR3nt: TGTGCCAGCAGTTACAGCACGAACACTGAAGCTTTCTTT
j_gene: TRBJ1-1
d_gene: .
abundance: .
v_gene: TRBV12-3/TRBV12-4

CDR3aa: CASSLLQEAFF
CDR3nt: TGTGCCAGCAGTTTGCTTCAGGAAGCTTTCTTT
j_gene: TRBJ1-1
d_gene: .
abundance: .
v_gene: TRBV11-2

CDR3aa: CASSLDLGGYEGTEAFF
CDR3nt: TGTGCCAGCAGCTTAGATTTGGGAGGGTATGAGGGCACTGAAGCTTTCTTT
j_gene: TRBJ1-1
d_gene: .
abundance: .
v_gene: TRBV7-2